A selection of T cell receptor beta chains follows, all from one sample in a study of blood T cell repertoires in COVID-19. Here immunoSEQ multiplex PCR was the method, and the copy in TCRdb shows in-frame clones only, minus some. The sample has tens of thousands of clones; about 91% are singletons. Input material: peripheral blood. The source is a man between 35 and 55 years old with COVID-19, enrolled during active disease. Each CDR3 is given with its conserved first and last residue. A D gene is named only where the DNA matches it firmly. Where a row states a size, it is once, few, many or the class of an expanded clone; other rows omit it.

>few|.|TRBV5-1|TRBJ2-3
CASSLAGTDTQYF
TGCGCCAGCAGCTTGGCCGGCACAGATACGCAGTATTTT
>.|TRBD1|TRBV3-1/TRBV3-2|TRBJ1-1
CASSSRTGASEAFF
TGTGCCAGCAGCTCGCGGACAGGCGCCTCTGAAGCTTTCTTT
>.|TRBD1|TRBV2|TRBJ2-3
CASSLGQSGTDTQYF
TGTGCCAGCAGTTTGGGACAGAGTGGCACAGATACGCAGTATTTT
>.|.|TRBV10-3|TRBJ2-1
CAISGGGPVVNEQFF
TGTGCCATCAGTGGTGGCGGCCCCGTCGTCAATGAGCAGTTCTTC
>.|.|TRBV5-1|TRBJ2-3
CASSFAGRGTDTQYF
TGCGCCAGCAGCTTTGCCGGGCGGGGTACAGATACGCAGTATTTT
>.|TRBD2|TRBV10-3|TRBJ2-2
CAITERGAASNTGELFF
TGTGCCATCACCGAGCGGGGGGCCGCCTCGAACACCGGGGAGCTGTTTTTT
>.|TRBD2|TRBV7-6|TRBJ2-2
CASSEGTTEPGELFF
TGTGCCAGCAGCGAGGGGACTACGGAACCCGGGGAGCTGTTTTTT
>.|.|TRBV14|TRBJ1-2
CASSQDHSNYGYTF
TGTGCCAGCAGCCAAGATCACAGTAACTATGGCTACACCTTC
>.|.|TRBV12-3/TRBV12-4|TRBJ2-5
CASSLSRETQYF
TGTGCCAGCAGCTTGTCGCGGGAGACCCAGTACTTC
>.|TRBD2|TRBV13|TRBJ2-1
CASSHGTSGAHEQFF
TGTGCCAGCAGCCACGGGACTAGCGGGGCACATGAGCAGTTCTTC
>.|.|TRBV2|TRBJ1-3
CASSEQGLVSGNTIYF
TGTGCCAGCAGTGAACAGGGGTTGGTCTCTGGAAACACCATATATTTT
>.|TRBD1|TRBV24-1|TRBJ2-5
CATSDLQGAAETQYF
TGTGCCACCAGTGATTTGCAGGGGGCAGCGGAGACCCAGTACTTC
>.|.|TRBV9|TRBJ1-6
CASSVEQYNSPLHF
TGTGCCAGCAGCGTAGAACAGTATAATTCACCCCTCCACTTT
>.|.|TRBV11-2|TRBJ1-2
CASSLEGGSGYTF
TGTGCCAGCAGCTTAGAGGGGGGGTCTGGCTACACCTTC
>.|TRBD1|TRBV5-1|TRBJ2-3
CASSLGDSSRDTQYF
TGCGCCAGCAGCTTGGGGGACAGCTCAAGGGATACGCAGTATTTT
>few|.|TRBV6-5|TRBJ2-7
CASSFTYEQYF
TGTGCCAGCAGCTTTACCTACGAGCAGTACTTC
>.|.|TRBV5-1|TRBJ2-2
CASKKADSNTGELFF
TGCGCCAGCAAAAAGGCGGACAGCAACACCGGGGAGCTGTTTTTT
>once|.|TRBV28|TRBJ1-2
CASGSRDYGYTF
TGTGCCAGCGGAAGCCGGGACTATGGCTACACCTTC
>.|.|TRBV7-9|TRBJ1-1
CASNPQLLNTEAFF
TGTGCCAGCAACCCACAGCTTCTGAACACTGAAGCTTTCTTT
>.|TRBD1|TRBV5-4|TRBJ2-7
CASRPWTGFHEQYF
TGTGCCAGCAGGCCGTGGACAGGGTTCCACGAGCAGTACTTC
>.|.|TRBV9|TRBJ1-6
CASSVATSGSPLHF
TGTGCCAGCAGCGTAGCTACGAGTGGTTCACCCCTCCACTTT
>.|.|TRBV6-5|TRBJ2-1
CASSSNRDPRGNEQFF
TGTGCCAGCAGTTCTAACCGAGACCCACGGGGGAATGAGCAGTTCTTC
>.|.|TRBV10-3|TRBJ1-2
CAISESNREGYTF
TGTGCCATCAGTGAGTCGAACAGGGAAGGCTACACCTTC
>.|.|TRBV27|TRBJ2-3
CASGAGPSTDTQYF
TGTGCCAGCGGCGCGGGGCCGAGCACAGATACGCAGTATTTT
>once|TRBD1|TRBV5-1|TRBJ2-3
CASSLGDRSTDTQYF
TGCGCCAGCAGCTTGGGGGACAGATCCACAGATACGCAGTATTTT
>.|.|TRBV6-7|TRBJ1-5
CASTKPGHLSNQPQHF
TGTGCCAGCACCAAACCGGGACACCTTAGCAATCAGCCCCAGCATTTT
>.|.|TRBV19|TRBJ2-7
CASSPGSYEQYF
TGTGCCAGTAGCCCAGGGTCCTACGAGCAGTACTTC